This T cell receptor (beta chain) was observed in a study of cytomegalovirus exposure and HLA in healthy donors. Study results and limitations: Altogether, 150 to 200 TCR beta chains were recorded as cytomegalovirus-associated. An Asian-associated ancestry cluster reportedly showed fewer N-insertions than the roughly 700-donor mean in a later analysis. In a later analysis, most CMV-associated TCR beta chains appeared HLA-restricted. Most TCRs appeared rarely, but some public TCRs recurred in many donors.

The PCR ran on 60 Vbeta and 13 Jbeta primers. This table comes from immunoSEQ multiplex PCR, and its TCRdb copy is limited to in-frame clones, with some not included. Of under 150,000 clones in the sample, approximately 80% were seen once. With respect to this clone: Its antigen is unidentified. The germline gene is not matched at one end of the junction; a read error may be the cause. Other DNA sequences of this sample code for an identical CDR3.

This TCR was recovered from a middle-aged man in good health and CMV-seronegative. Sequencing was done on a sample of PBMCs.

The CDR3, as DNA: TGCGCCAGCAGTGGACGGCAGGGCGGCTACGAGCAGTACTTC. It is translated as CASSGRQGGYEQYF. V and J are TRBV6-6 and TRBJ2-7; weak D call: TRBD1 (5 bases). This CDR3 region has 14 residues. From germline, CDR1 is MNHNY and CDR2 SVGAGI (reference sequence).